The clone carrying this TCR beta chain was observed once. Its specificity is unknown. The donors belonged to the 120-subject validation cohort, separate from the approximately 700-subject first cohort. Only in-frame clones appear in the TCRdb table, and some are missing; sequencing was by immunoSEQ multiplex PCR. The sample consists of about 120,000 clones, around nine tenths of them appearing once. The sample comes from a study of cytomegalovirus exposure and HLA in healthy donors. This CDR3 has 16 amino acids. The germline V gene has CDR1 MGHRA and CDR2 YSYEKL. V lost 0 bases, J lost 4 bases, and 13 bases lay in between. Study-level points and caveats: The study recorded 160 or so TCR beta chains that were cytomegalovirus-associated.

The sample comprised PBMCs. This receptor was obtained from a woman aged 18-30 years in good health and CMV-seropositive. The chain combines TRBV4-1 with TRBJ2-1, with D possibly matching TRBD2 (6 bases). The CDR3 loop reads CASSQDSRGLYNEQFF. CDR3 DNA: TGCGCCAGCAGCCAAGATAGTCGCGGACTATACAATGAGCAGTTCTTC.